The source of this TCR beta chain is a study of metastatic and nonmetastatic thyroid tumors. Thyroid surgery had not been preceded by any treatment in any patient. TCRdb used MiXCR to call clones anew from the PCR reads. In the table there are some 20,000 clones, just over 35% of which are singletons. Germline CDR1 reads SGHAT; CDR2 reads FQDESV (reference sequence). This CDR3 is built from 15 residues. With 3 bases clipped from V and 2 bases from J, the junction kept 4 bases outside the gene matches. Sequencing was done on a sample of tumor tissue. The TCR originated in a female donor with papillary thyroid cancer or a benign thyroid nodule (not recorded which). Some clones in this sample may be carry-over from other donors' samples. The V call is TRBV11-1, the J call TRBJ2-1, with 7 bases that match TRBD2. The CDR3 region is CASSFASGAYNEQFF. DNA for the CDR3: TGTGCCAGCAGCTTTGCTAGCGGAGCCTACAATGAGCAGTTCTTC.